This T cell receptor (beta chain) stems from a study of CD8 T cells in ankylosing spondylitis. Study conclusions and caveats: Reported data indicate significant enrichment of disease-linked clones within matched ankylosing spondylitis synovial fluid. In reactive arthritis synovial fluid and blood, some motif variants had been reported before.

The CDR3 is 13 residues long. Per the germline V gene, CDR1 is LNHNV and CDR2 is YYDKDF (reference sequence). Trimming cost V 5 bases and J 2 bases, with 9 bases left between them. Many counts were recorded for this clonotype. What it binds is unknown. TCRdb reprocessed the 5' RACE reads with MiXCR, giving one entry per CDR3 protein. The sample comprises around 210,000 distinct CDR3 sequences, 7% to 10% of which are singletons, and 4% to 5.5% rests with the top ten. Material for sequencing was blood, either unsorted or a sorted T cell fraction (not recorded which). The chain recombines TRBV15 with TRBJ1-2; D is perhaps TRBD1 (6 bases). This TCR came from a female donor with ankylosing spondylitis or in good health (not recorded which). The CDR3 bases are TGTGCCACCAGCCCCGGACAGAACTATGGCTACACCTTC. Translating it yields CATSPGQNYGYTF.